A selection of T cell receptor beta chains follows, all from one sample in a study of blood T cell repertoires in COVID-19. Sequencing was performed with immunoSEQ multiplex PCR; in TCRdb, only in-frame clones are kept and a portion is missing. This table has about 190,000 clones, nearly 90% appearing once. The sample was peripheral blood. These receptors were obtained from a middle-aged man with acute or convalescent COVID-19. CDR3s include the opening cysteine and the closing phenylalanine or tryptophan. Each record gives: V gene, D gene, J gene, clone size, CDR3 DNA, CDR3 protein. The D gene is left open where the match is weak. Expanded clones get a size class; other rows say once, few or many, or leave the size out.

TRBV27	-	TRBJ2-3	-	TGTGCCAGCAGTTTGCTAGCCACAGATACGCAGTATTTT	CASSLLATDTQYF
TRBV19	-	TRBJ2-3	-	TGTGCCAGTAGTTCCCGGGTCCTCACAGATACGCAGTATTTT	CASSSRVLTDTQYF
TRBV18	TRBD1	TRBJ1-1	-	TGTGCCAGCTCGCCTCAGGGGGACACTGAAGCTTTCTTT	CASSPQGDTEAFF
TRBV11-3	TRBD1	TRBJ1-6	-	TGTGCCAGCAGCCAAATACAGGGGTCACCCCTCCACTTT	CASSQIQGSPLHF
TRBV30	-	TRBJ2-1	-	TGTGCCTGGAGTAATCCGGGAGTGGATGAGCAGTTCTTC	CAWSNPGVDEQFF
TRBV7-2	-	TRBJ2-7	-	TGTGCCAGCAGCTTAGGGGGTAGCGGAGGGTACGAGCAGTACTTC	CASSLGGSGGYEQYF
TRBV28	-	TRBJ1-2	-	TGTGCCAGCAGCGGAGAGGGGGTTATTTCCTATGGCTACACCTTC	CASSGEGVISYGYTF
TRBV5-4	TRBD2	TRBJ2-1	-	TGTGCCAGCAGCCCGGGACTAGCATACGAGCAGTTCTTC	CASSPGLAYEQFF
TRBV5-1	-	TRBJ1-1	-	TGCGCCAGCAGCATCTCCGGGACAACAACGAACACTGAAGCTTTCTTT	CASSISGTTTNTEAFF
TRBV4-3	-	TRBJ2-6	-	TGCGCCAGCAGCCAACTGGGGAGGGGGTCTCCTGGGGCCAACGTCCTGACTTTC	CASSQLGRGSPGANVLTF
TRBV27	-	TRBJ1-1	-	TGTGCCAGCAGTTCAAGCAACACTGAAGCTTTCTTT	CASSSSNTEAFF
TRBV27	-	TRBJ1-3	-	TGTGCCAGCAGTGCCACAAAGGGGAACACCATATATTTT	CASSATKGNTIYF
TRBV10-3	TRBD2	TRBJ2-2	once	TGTGCCATCAGTTCAGGACTAGCGGGAGACACCGGGGAGCTGTTTTTT	CAISSGLAGDTGELFF
TRBV30	-	TRBJ1-2	-	TGTGCCTGGACCCCGACAGGCCTCTATGGCTACACCTTC	CAWTPTGLYGYTF
TRBV5-4	TRBD2	TRBJ2-2	-	TGTGCCAGCAGCCCCCCCGGACTAGCGGGTGCGAACACCGGGGAGCTGTTTTTT	CASSPPGLAGANTGELFF
TRBV6-2/TRBV6-3	TRBD1	TRBJ2-5	-	TGTGCCAGCAGTTCCGACAGGGGGCTAGGAGAGACCCAGTACTTC	CASSSDRGLGETQYF
TRBV6-6	-	TRBJ2-3	-	TGTGCCAGCAGTTACTCAACTTCCACAGATACGCAGTATTTT	CASSYSTSTDTQYF